This entry is about one T cell receptor (beta chain). Its target is not known. MiXCR, run by TCRdb on the 5' RACE reads, gives a single entry per CDR3 protein. The sample includes about 540,000 distinct CDR3 sequences, about 13% seen only once; the top ten take 6.5% to 7%. This sample was included in a study of CD8 T cells in ankylosing spondylitis. Study conclusions and caveats: Characteristic, it appeared, of ankylosing spondylitis blood was a TCR beta motif of about eight highly homologous variants. Matched synovial fluid from ankylosing spondylitis patients was reported to be enriched for disease-linked clones. Disease-linked clones displayed a CD8+ phenotype and appeared relatively rarely in peripheral blood. Several of the motif variants were reported before in synovial fluid and blood from reactive arthritis.

The sample taken for sequencing was blood, either unsorted or a sorted T cell fraction (not recorded which). This receptor was taken from a male donor with ankylosing spondylitis.

The CDR3: CASSLGLPEQYF. CDR3 bases: TGTGCCAGCAGCTTAGGCTTACCCGAGCAGTACTTC. The V gene is TRBV7-9, the J gene TRBJ2-7; D unclear. V was trimmed by 1 base and J by 6 bases, leaving 7 bases between them. Germline loops: CDR1 SEHNR, CDR2 FQNEAQ (reference sequence). The CDR3 covers 12 residues.